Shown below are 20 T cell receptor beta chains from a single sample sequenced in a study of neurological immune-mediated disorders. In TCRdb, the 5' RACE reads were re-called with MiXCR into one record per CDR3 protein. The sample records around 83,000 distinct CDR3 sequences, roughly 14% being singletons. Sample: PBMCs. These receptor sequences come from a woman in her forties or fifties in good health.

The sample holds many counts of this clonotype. CDR3 nucleotide sequence: TGTGCCAGCAGCTTAGCTCCGTCTGGGAGAAGCACTGAAGCTTTCTTT. It encodes CASSLAPSGRSTEAFF. The V gene is TRBV7-9, the J gene TRBJ1-1; D is uncertain. V shed 0 bases and J shed 4 bases, with 15 bases lying between them. Germline assignment: CDR1 SEHNR and CDR2 FQNEAQ (reference sequence). The CDR3 has 16 residues.

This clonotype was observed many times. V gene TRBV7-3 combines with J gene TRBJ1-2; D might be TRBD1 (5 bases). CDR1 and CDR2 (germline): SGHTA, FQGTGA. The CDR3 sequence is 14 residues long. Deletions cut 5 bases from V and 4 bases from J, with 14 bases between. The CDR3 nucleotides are TGTGCCAGCAGCCGAGAGGGACTGGGCTATGGCTACACCTTC. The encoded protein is CASSREGLGYGYTF.

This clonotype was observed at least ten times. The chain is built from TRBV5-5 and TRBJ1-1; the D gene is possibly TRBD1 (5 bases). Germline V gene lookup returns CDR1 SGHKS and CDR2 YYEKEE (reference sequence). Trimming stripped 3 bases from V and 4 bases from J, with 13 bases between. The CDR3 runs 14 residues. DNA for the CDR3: TGTGCCAGCAGCTGGGACTCCCGAAGCACTGAAGCTTTCTTT. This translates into CASSWDSRSTEAFF.

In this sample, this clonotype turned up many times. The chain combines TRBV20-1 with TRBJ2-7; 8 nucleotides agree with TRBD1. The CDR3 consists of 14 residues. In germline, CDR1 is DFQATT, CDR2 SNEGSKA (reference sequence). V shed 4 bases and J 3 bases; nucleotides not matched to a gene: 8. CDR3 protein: CSAIPRDRIYEQYF. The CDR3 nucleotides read TGCAGTGCTATCCCCCGGGACAGGATCTACGAGCAGTACTTC.

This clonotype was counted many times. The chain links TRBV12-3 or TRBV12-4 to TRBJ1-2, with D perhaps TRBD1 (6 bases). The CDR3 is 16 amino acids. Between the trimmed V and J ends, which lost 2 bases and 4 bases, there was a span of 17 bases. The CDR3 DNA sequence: TGTGCCAGCAGTTTACAGGGGACTGTCCCGGCCTATGGCTACACCTTC. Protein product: CASSLQGTVPAYGYTF.

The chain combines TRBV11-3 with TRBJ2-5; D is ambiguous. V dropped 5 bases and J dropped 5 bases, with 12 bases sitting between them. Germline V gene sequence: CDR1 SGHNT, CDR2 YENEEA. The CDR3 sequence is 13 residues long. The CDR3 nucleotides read TGTGCCAGCAGCCGCCGCGAGGAGGAGACCCAGTACTTC. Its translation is CASSRREEETQYF.

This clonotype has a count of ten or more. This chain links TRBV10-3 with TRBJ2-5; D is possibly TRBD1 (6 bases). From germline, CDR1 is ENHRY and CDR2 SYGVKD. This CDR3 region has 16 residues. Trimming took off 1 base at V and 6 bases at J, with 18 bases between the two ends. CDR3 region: CAISELNQGRRKTQYF. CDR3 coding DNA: TGTGCCATCAGTGAGTTAAACCAGGGGCGACGGAAGACCCAGTACTTC.

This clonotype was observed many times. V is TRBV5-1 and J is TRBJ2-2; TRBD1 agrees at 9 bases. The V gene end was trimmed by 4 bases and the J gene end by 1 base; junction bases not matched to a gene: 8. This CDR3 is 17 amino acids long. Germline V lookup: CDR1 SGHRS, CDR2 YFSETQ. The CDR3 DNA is TGCGCCAGCAGCGTGGGACAGGGAGGATGGAACACCGGGGAGCTGTTTTTT. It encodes CASSVGQGGWNTGELFF.

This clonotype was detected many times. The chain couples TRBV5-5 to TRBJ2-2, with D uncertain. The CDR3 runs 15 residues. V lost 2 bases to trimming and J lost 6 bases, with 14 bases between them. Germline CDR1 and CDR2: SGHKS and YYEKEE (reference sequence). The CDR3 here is CASSFLGFEAGELFF. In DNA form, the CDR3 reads TGTGCCAGCAGCTTTCTCGGGTTTGAGGCCGGGGAGCTGTTTTTT. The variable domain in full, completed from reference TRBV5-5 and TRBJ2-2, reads DAGVTQSPTHLIKTRGQQVTLRCSPISGHKSVSWYQQVLGQGPQFIFQYYEKEERGRGNFPDRFSARQFPNYSSELNVNALLLGDSALYLCASSFLGFEAGELFFGEGSRLTVL.

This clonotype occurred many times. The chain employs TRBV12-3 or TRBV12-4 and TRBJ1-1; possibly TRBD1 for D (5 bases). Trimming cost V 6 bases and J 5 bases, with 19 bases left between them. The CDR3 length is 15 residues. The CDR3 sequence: CASSPAGGERTEAFF. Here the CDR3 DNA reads TGTGCCAGCAGCCCTGCGGGGGGGGAGAGGACTGAAGCTTTCTTT.

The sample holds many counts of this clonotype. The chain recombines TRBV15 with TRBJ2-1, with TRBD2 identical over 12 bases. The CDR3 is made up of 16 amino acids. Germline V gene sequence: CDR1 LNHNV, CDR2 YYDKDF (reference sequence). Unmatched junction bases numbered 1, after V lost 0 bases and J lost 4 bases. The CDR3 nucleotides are TGTGCCACCAGCAGAGAAGGGACTAGCGGGTACAATGAGCAGTTCTTC. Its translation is CATSREGTSGYNEQFF.

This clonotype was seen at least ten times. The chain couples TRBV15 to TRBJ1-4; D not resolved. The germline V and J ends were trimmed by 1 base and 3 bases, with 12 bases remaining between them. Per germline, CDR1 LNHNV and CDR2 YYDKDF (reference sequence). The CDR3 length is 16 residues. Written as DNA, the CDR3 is TGTGCCACCAGCAGAGCCGGGGTTCAGGCTAATGAAAAACTGTTTTTT. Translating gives CATSRAGVQANEKLFF.

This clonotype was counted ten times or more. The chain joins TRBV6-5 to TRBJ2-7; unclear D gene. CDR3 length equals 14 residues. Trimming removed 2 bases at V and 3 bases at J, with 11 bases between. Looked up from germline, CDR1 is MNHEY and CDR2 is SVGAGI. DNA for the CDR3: TGTGCCAGCAGTTACGACCTACTGGGCTACGAGCAGTACTTC. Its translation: CASSYDLLGYEQYF.

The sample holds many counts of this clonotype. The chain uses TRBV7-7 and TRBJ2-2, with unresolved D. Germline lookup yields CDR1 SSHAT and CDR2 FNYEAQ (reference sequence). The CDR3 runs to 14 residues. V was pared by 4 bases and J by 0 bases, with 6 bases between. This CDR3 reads CASSSYSNTGELFF. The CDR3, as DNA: TGTGCCAGCAGCTCATATTCGAACACCGGGGAGCTGTTTTTT.

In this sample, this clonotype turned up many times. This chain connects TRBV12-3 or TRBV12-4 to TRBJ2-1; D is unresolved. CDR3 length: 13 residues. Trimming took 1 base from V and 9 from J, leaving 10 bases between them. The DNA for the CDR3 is TGTGCCAGCAGTTTAGACTACGCCCCTGAGCAGTTCTTC. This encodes CASSLDYAPEQFF.

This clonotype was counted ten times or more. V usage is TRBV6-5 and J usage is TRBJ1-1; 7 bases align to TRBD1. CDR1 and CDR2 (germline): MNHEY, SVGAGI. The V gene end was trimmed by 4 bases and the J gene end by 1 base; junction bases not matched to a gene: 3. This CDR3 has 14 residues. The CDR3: CASSSRTGNTEAFF. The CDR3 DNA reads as TGTGCCAGCAGTTCGCGGACAGGGAACACTGAAGCTTTCTTT.

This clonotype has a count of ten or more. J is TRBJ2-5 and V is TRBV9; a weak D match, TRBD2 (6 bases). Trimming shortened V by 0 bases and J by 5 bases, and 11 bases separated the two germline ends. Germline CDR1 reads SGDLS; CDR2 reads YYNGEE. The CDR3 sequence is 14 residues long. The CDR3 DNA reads TGTGCCAGCAGCGTAGGGTCCGCGGGGGAGACCCAGTACTTC. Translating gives CASSVGSAGETQYF.

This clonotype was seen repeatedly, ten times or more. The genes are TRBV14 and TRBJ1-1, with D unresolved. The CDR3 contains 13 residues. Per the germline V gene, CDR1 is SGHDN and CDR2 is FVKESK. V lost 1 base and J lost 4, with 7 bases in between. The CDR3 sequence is CASSQVGPTEAFF. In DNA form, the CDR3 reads TGTGCCAGCAGCCAAGTTGGACCCACTGAAGCTTTCTTT.

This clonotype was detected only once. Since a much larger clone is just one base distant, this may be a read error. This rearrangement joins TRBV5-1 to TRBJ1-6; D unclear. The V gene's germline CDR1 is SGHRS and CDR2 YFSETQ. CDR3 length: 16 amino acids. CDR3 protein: CANSLGRADGNSPLHF. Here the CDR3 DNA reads TGCGCCAACAGCTTAGGTAGGGCGGACGGAAATTCACCCCTCCACTTT.

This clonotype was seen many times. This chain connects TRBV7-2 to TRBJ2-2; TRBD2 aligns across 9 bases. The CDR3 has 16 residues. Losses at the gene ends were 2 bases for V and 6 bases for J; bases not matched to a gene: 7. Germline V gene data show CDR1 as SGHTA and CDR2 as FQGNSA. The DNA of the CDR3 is TGTGCCAGCAGCTTAATGGCGGGGGGGCGGTCCGGGGAGCTGTTTTTT. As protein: CASSLMAGGRSGELFF.